This T cell receptor beta chain was documented in a study of T cell clusters in autoimmune cytopenias. TRB was amplified from 250 ng of peripheral blood genomic DNA per sample. One tube held mixed TRB-A and TRB-B primer pools for touch-down PCR. TCRdb reprocessed the multiplex PCR reads; each CDR3 protein has one entry and no DNA is given. Its table lists some 5,700 distinct CDR3 sequences. This clonotype counts as large by frequency. The CDR3 loop spans 12 amino acids. In addition, the sample was reused for a study of T cell repertoires in aging, cancer and after chemotherapy.

The sequenced material came from peripheral blood. The rearrangement uses TRBV12-3 or TRBV12-4 and TRBJ2-2. The clonotype comes from a human donor in good health. The CDR3 reads CASSSAAGELFF.